The TCR beta chain described here comes from a study of radiotherapy plus CTLA-4 blockade in lung cancer. Broader study findings: Clones derived from tumor TCRs expanded in blood after radiotherapy plus ipilimumab.

V was clipped by 8 bases and J by 7 bases, with 18 bases between them. The CDR3 runs 14 residues. Germline V lookup: CDR1 MNHEY, CDR2 SMNVEV (reference sequence). Sequencing was performed with immunoSEQ multiplex PCR; in TCRdb, only in-frame clones are kept and a portion is missing. The table shows around 110,000 clones, with around 90% occurring only once. Ipilimumab-mediated CTLA-4 blockade plus focal radiation was given to patients having chemo-refractory metastatic non-small-cell lung cancer. This clone was seen a few times. Its antigen is unidentified. The source is a human donor with non-small cell lung cancer that progressed on radiotherapy plus ipilimumab. This chain connects TRBV27 to TRBJ1-5; D is unresolved. The source material was peripheral blood, sampled from a patient treated with radiotherapy plus ipilimumab. In DNA, the CDR3 is TGTGCCAGCCAAATGAAAGGGATCGACCAGCCCCAGCATTTT. Residues: CASQMKGIDQPQHF.